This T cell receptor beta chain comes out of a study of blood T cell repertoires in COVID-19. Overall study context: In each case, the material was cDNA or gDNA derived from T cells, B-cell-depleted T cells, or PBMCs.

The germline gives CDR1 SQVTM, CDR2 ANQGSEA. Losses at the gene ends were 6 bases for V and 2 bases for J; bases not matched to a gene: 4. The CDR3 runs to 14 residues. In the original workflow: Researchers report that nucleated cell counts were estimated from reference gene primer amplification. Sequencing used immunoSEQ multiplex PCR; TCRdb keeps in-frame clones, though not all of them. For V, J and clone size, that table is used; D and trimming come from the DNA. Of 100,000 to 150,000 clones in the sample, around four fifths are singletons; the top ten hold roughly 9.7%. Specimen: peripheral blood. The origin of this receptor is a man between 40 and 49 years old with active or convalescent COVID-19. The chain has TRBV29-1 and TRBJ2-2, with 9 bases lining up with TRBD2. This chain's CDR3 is CSVPGTSNTGELFF. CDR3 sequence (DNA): TGCAGCGTCCCCGGGACTAGCAACACCGGGGAGCTGTTTTTT.